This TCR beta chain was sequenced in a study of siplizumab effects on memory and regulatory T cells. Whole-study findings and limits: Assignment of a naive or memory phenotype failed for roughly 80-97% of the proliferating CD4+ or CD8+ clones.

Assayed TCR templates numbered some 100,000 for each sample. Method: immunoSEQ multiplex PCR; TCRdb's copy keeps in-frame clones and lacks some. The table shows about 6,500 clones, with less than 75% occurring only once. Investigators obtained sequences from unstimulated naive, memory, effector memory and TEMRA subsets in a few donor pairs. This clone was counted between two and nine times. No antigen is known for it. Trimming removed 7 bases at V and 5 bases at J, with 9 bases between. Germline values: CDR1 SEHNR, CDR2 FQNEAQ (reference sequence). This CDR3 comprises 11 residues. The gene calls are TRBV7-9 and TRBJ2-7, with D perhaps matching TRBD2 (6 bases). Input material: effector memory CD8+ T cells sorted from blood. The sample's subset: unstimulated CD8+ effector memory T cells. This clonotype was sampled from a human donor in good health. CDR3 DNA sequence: TGTGCCAGCATGGAGGGCAACGAGCAGTACTTC. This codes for CASMEGNEQYF.